This T cell receptor (beta chain) was captured by sequencing in a study of memory CD4+ T cells and cytomegalovirus serostatus. The sort gate was single viable CD3+CD4+CD8-CD45RO+ cells for memory CD4+ T cells. With V trimmed by 5 bases and J by 0 bases, 9 bases remained unmatched. Germline lookup yields CDR1 SEHNR and CDR2 FQNEAQ (reference sequence). This CDR3 is built from 17 residues. The table came from immunoSEQ multiplex PCR; TCRdb's copy has only in-frame clones and leaves some out. The sample includes 50,000 to 60,000 clones, 80% seen only once; the top ten take around 1.5%. This TCR came from an adult in good health and CMV-seropositive. Sequences were obtained from memory CD4+ T cells from blood. The chain uses TRBV7-9 and TRBJ1-5, with TRBD1 matching over 8 bases. CDR3 region: CASSRQGLLGSNQPQHF. CDR3 bases: TGTGCCAGCAGCCGACAGGGGCTTCTGGGTAGCAATCAGCCCCAGCATTTT.